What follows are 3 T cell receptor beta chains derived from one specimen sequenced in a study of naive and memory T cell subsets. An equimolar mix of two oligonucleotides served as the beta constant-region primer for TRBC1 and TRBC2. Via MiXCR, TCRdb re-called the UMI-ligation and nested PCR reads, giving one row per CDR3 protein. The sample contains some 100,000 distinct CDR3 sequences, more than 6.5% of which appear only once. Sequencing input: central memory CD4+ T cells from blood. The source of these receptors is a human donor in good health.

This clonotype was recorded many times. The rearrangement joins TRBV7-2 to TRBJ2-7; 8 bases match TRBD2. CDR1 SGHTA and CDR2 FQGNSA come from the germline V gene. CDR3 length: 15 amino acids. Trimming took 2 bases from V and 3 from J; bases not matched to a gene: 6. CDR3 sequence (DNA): TGTGCCAGCAGCTTAAAGGCGGGAGGTTTCTACGAGCAGTACTTC. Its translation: CASSLKAGGFYEQYF.

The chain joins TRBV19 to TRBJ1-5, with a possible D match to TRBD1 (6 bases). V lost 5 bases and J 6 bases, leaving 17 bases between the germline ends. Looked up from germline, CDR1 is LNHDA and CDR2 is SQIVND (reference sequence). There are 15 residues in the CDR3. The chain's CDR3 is CASSSGTFGVQPQHF. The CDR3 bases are TGTGCCAGTAGTTCCGGGACATTTGGGGTTCAGCCCCAGCATTTT.

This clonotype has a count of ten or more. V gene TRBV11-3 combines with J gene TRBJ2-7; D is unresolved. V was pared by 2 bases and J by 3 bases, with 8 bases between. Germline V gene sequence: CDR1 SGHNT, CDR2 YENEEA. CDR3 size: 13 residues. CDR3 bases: TGTGCCAGCAGCTTACCTAGAAACTACGAGCAGTACTTC. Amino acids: CASSLPRNYEQYF.